A selection of T cell receptor beta chains follows, all from one sample in a study of blood T cell repertoires in COVID-19. TCRdb keeps only in-frame clones here, not all; method: immunoSEQ multiplex PCR. The table shows over 200,000 clones, with about 80% occurring only once. The sequenced sample consisted of PBMCs or T cells enriched from blood (not recorded which). These receptors were taken from a man between 60 and 70 years old who had recovered from COVID-19. CDR3s include the opening cysteine and the closing phenylalanine or tryptophan. The D gene is left open where the match is weak. Some rows have no size entry. The others give once, few or many, or a class for an expanded clone.

J gene | V gene | D gene | clone size | CDR3 protein | CDR3 DNA
TRBJ2-7 | TRBV27 | NA | NA | CASSFTAGSYEQYF | TGTGCCAGCAGTTTCACGGCAGGATCCTACGAGCAGTACTTC
TRBJ1-4 | TRBV4-1 | TRBD1 | NA | CASSQGQGSEKLFF | TGCGCCAGCAGCCAAGGACAGGGAAGCGAAAAACTGTTTTTT
TRBJ1-2 | TRBV7-2 | NA | once | CASSLLATGYGYTF | TGTGCCAGCAGCCTCTTGGCAACAGGTTATGGCTACACCTTC
TRBJ1-5 | TRBV9 | NA | NA | CASSVGVEVGPQHF | TGTGCCAGCAGCGTAGGGGTCGAGGTGGGGCCCCAGCATTTT
TRBJ1-2 | TRBV19 | NA | NA | CASSIRQSTANYGYTF | TGTGCCAGTAGTATCAGACAGTCCACAGCTAACTATGGCTACACCTTC
TRBJ2-5 | TRBV7-2 | TRBD2 | NA | CASSRGSGGPQTQYF | TGTGCCAGCAGCCGGGGTAGCGGGGGACCTCAGACCCAGTACTTC
TRBJ2-5 | TRBV5-1 | TRBD1 | NA | CASSSRQGSIQETQYF | TGCGCCAGCAGCTCCCGACAGGGGTCGATCCAAGAGACCCAGTACTTC
TRBJ1-5 | TRBV15 | NA | NA | CATSRDKGGGQPQHF | TGTGCCACCAGCAGAGACAAGGGAGGCGGCCAGCCCCAGCATTTT
TRBJ1-3 | TRBV3-1/TRBV3-2 | TRBD1 | NA | CASSQDRGVSGNTIYF | TGTGCCAGCAGCCAGGACAGGGGTGTCTCTGGAAACACCATATATTTT
TRBJ2-1 | TRBV6-5 | NA | NA | CATATGTSYNEQFF | TGTGCCACTGCGACCGGGACTTCCTACAATGAGCAGTTCTTC